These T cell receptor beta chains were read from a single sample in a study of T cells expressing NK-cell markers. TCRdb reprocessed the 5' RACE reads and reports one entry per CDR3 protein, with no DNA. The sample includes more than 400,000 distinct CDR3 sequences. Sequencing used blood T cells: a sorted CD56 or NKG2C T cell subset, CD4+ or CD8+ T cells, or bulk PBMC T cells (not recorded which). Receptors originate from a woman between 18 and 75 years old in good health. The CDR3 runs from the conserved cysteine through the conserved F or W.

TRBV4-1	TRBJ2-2	CASSQGASGFPNTGELFF
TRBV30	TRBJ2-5	CAWSPYGETQYF
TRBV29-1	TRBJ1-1	CSAKDSYTEAFF
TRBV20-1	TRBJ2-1	CSARVQASSYNEQFF
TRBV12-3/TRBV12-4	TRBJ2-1	CASSLSPRRGDEQFF
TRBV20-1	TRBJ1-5	CSAATSNQPQHF
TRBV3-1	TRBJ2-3	CASSPNPGTTDTDTQYF
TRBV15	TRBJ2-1	CATSRATRLANNEQFF
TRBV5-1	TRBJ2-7	CASSLAQVPDEQYF
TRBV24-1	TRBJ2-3	CATSDPTTGGLADTQYF
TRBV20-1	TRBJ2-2	CSARDGSGRTGELFF
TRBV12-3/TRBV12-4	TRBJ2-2	CASSYGFTGELFF
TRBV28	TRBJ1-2	CASSERTGAFRGYTF
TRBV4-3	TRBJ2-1	CASSQDGGVGEQFF
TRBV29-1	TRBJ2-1	CSVLLAGDPNEQFF
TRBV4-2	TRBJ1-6	CASSQDGGNPDSPLHF
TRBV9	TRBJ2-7	CASSGGNRASYEQYF
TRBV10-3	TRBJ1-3	CAIRGSYSGNTIYF
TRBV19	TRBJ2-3	CASSIRLGTQYF
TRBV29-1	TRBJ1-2	CSVVRDRGDYTF
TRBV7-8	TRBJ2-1	CASSLEGTRARHEQFF
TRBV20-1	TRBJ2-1	CSAIRTGYYNEQFF
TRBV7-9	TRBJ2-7	CASSLVLAVDDEQYF
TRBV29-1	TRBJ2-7	CSARTTGAHYEQYF